The clone carrying this T cell receptor (beta chain) turned up a few times. Its antigen is as yet unknown. Libraries for TCRalpha and TCRbeta carried sample barcodes and unique molecular identifiers via 5'RACE. TCRdb analysed the 5' RACE reads with MiXCR anew, one entry per CDR3 protein. The table has about 150,000 distinct CDR3 sequences, around 27% seen once. Germline loops: CDR1 MGHRA, CDR2 YSYEKL. The length of the CDR3 is 14 residues. Deletions cut 1 base from V and 3 bases from J, with 7 bases between. The data belong to a study of T-cell memory formation after mild COVID-19. Looking at the study overall: The TCR clusters were mostly specific to one donor.

General study points: The study found contracting CD4+ clones mainly in CM and EM and contracting CD8+ clones in EMRA. Clones contracting across day 15 to 85 had a balanced CD4/CD8 profile; later expanding clones leaned CD4+.

Sequencing input: PBMCs or a T cell subset sorted from them (not recorded which). The source of this sequence is an adult woman who had mild COVID-19 (a few samples of this study predate the infection). Cell type and time point are not known. This chain connects TRBV4-1 to TRBJ1-5; D is ambiguous. CDR3 nucleotide sequence: TGCGCCAGCAGCCAAGCTTATAACAATCAGCCCCAGCATTTT. It specifies CASSQAYNNQPQHF.